This T cell receptor (beta chain) emerged from a study of neurological immune-mediated disorders. Synthesis of cDNA was performed by 5'RACE using 10-nucleotide random UMIs. TCRdb independently ran MiXCR on the 5' RACE reads; one entry per CDR3 protein. The table has tens of thousands of distinct CDR3 sequences, 2.5% to 4% seen once. This clonotype has a count of ten or more. The antigen is unknown. V shed 4 bases, J shed 1 base, and the junction held 10 bases outside the gene matches. The CDR3 consists of 18 residues. Looked up from germline, CDR1 is SEHNR and CDR2 is FQNEAQ (reference sequence). Overall study results and limits: Healthy controls had more TCR clonal expansion than multiple sclerosis, which showed the least, whereas HTLV-1-associated myelopathy showed the most. Across subjects, no CDR3 amino acid sequence appeared in expanded clones of more than one subject, a finding that suggested private repertoires in all groups.

2 million PBMCs stored at -80 C were the source of the unsorted libraries. This clonotype was obtained from a woman in her twenties or thirties with multiple sclerosis. The sequencing input was PBMCs. This rearrangement joins TRBV7-9 to TRBJ2-3, with 11 nucleotides matching TRBD2. The DNA for the CDR3 is TGTGCCAGCAGCTCCCCCCCTCCACTAGCGGGGGGCACAGATACGCAGTATTTT. This translates into CASSSPPPLAGGTDTQYF.